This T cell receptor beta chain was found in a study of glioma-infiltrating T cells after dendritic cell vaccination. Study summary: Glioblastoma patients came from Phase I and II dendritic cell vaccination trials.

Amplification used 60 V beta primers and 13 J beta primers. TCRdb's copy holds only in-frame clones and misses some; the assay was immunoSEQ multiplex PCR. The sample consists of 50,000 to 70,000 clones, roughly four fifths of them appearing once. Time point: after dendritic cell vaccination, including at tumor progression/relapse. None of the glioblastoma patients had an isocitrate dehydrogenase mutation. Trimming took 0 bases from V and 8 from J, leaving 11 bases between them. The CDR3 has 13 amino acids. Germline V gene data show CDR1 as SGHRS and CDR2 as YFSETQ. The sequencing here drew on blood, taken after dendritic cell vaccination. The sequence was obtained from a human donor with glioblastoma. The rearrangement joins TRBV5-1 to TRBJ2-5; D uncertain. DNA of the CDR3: TGCGCCAGCAGCTTGGCTATTGAGCCTACCCAGTACTTC. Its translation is CASSLAIEPTQYF.